This paragraph covers one T cell receptor beta chain sequence. Its antigen is as yet unknown. The sample belongs to a study of post-analysis software for immune sequencing data. Overall study: Patients with relapsing-remitting, secondary progressive and progressive-relapsing multiple sclerosis courses were all represented. Study-wide results and limits: Strong co-clustering by F measure was seen for same-batch samples. Multiple sclerosis was associated with a significant reduction in normalized Chao1 diversity relative to controls. Controls had lower frequencies than patients of a handful of TRBV segments, which included TRBV5-6, TRBV5-1 and TRBV20-1.

Built from TCR beta cDNA, the libraries had unique molecular identifiers in them. Each CDR3 protein is one row after TCRdb ran MiXCR on the PCR reads. The repertoire holds about 770,000 distinct CDR3 sequences, with about 43% as singletons. The V end lost 1 base, the J end lost 0 bases, and 20 bases lay between the germline ends. CDR3 length: 19 amino acids. This clonotype was sampled from a girl aged 10-17 years with multiple sclerosis. This sequence joins TRBV12-3 or TRBV12-4 and TRBJ2-3; D might be TRBD1 (7 bases). The sample taken for sequencing was blood. Here the CDR3 reads CASSLGGGDSIRSTDTQYF. In nucleotides, the CDR3 is TGTGCCAGCAGTTTAGGGGGCGGGGACAGCATTCGAAGCACAGATACGCAGTATTTT.